This T cell receptor (beta chain) was captured by sequencing in a study of early T cells in non-severe SARS-CoV-2 infection. The V end was cut by 3 bases, the J end by 7 bases, with 7 bases between. Germline lookup yields CDR1 LGHDT and CDR2 YNNKEL (reference sequence). CDR3 length: 11 amino acids. Unique molecular identifier tags were affixed to discrete cDNA molecules. TCRdb analysed the 5' RACE reads with MiXCR anew, one entry per CDR3 protein. This repertoire shows some 80,000 distinct CDR3 sequences, roughly 4.7% found once; its top ten account for around 7.3%. Here the sequenced sample was whole blood, taken at baseline. The sequence was collected from an adult who was a healthcare worker with PCR-confirmed SARS-CoV-2 infection or an uninfected control (not recorded which). The gene calls are TRBV3-1 and TRBJ2-7; D is uncertain. The CDR3 reads CASSHRGEQYF. CDR3 nucleotides: TGTGCCAGCAGCCACCGCGGAGAGCAGTACTTC.